The 6 T cell receptor beta chains reported below all come from one sample, sequenced in a study of T cells after yellow fever vaccination. Each CDR3 protein is one row after TCRdb ran MiXCR on the 5' RACE reads. This sample yields 230,000 or so distinct CDR3 sequences, of which around 6.7% are seen a single time; roughly 1% belongs to the top ten. The sample in question was CD4+ T cells sorted from PBMCs, obtained on the day of the yellow fever booster vaccination. The receptors stem from a man aged 25 to 40 who received the YFV17D yellow fever vaccine.

This clonotype was seen a handful of times. This chain links TRBV24-1 with TRBJ2-2, with D perhaps TRBD1 (6 bases). Between the trimmed V and J ends, which lost 1 base and 6 bases, there was a span of 14 bases. This CDR3 spans 16 amino acids. Per the germline V gene, CDR1 is KGHDR and CDR2 is SFDVKD. CDR3 protein: CATSDFSSRGAGELFF. The CDR3 coding sequence is TGTGCCACCAGTGATTTTTCCTCCAGGGGAGCCGGGGAGCTGTTTTTT.

The J gene is TRBJ2-7, the V gene TRBV14; D is unresolved. V lost 0 bases and J 0 bases, leaving 9 bases between the germline ends. This CDR3 contains 15 residues. CDR1 is SGHDN and CDR2 is FVKESK in the germline V gene. The CDR3 sequence: CASSQDRSISYEQYF. In DNA, the CDR3 is TGTGCCAGCAGCCAAGACAGGTCGATCTCCTACGAGCAGTACTTC.

This clonotype was counted a few times. V is TRBV10-3 and J is TRBJ2-3, with 10 bases identical to TRBD2. Trimming cost V 4 bases and J 3 bases; bases outside gene matches: 4. Germline V gives CDR1 ENHRY, CDR2 SYGVKD. The CDR3 spans 15 residues. Written as DNA, the CDR3 is TGTGCCATCAGTGCCACGACTAGCGGGACAGATACGCAGTATTTT. This sequence encodes CAISATTSGTDTQYF.

The table lists this clonotype with many counts. J is TRBJ2-3 and V is TRBV7-2; 12 bases map to TRBD2. Germline assignment: CDR1 SGHTA and CDR2 FQGNSA. This CDR3 spans 16 amino acids. V lost 3 bases, J lost 6 bases, and 7 bases stayed unmatched. The DNA for the CDR3 is TGTGCCAGCAGCTTGGAAGGACTAGCGGGAATGGATACGCAGTATTTT. Its protein product is CASSLEGLAGMDTQYF.

The chain joins TRBV10-3 to TRBJ2-1; 7 nucleotides line up with TRBD2. V lost 0 bases to trimming and J lost 8 bases; unmatched junction nucleotides: 10. The CDR3 contains 16 residues. Germline V gives CDR1 ENHRY, CDR2 SYGVKD. CDR3 sequence (DNA): TGTGCCATCAGTGAGTCAGGTGGCGGGAGATTTGATGAGCAGTTCTTC. Translation: CAISESGGGRFDEQFF.

As regards this clonotype: This may be a read error: a much more frequent sequence differs by one nucleotide. The rearrangement joins TRBV5-1 to TRBJ2-7, with 8 positions matching TRBD1. V lost 4 bases and J lost 4; bases outside the gene matches: 7. Germline CDR1 and CDR2: SGHRS and YFSETQ. CDR3 length: 14 amino acids. This chain's CDR3 is CASSAGRGLYEQYF. For the CDR3, the DNA is TGCGCCAGCAGCGCCGGCAGGGGGCTTTACGAGCAGTACTTC.